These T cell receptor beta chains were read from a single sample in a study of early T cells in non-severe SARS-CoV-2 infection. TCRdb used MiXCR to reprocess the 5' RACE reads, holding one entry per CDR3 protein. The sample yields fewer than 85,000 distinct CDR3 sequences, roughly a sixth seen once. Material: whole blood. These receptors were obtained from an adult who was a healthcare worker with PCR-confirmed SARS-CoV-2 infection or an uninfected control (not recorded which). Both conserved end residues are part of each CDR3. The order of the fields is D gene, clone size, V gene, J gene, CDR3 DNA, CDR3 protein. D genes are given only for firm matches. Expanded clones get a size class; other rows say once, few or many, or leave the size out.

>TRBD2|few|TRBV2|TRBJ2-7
TGTGCCAGCGCCGGGACTAGCGGGTACGAGCAGTACTTC
CASAGTSGYEQYF
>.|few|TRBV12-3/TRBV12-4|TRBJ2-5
TGTGCCAGCCGCCAGGGTGCCAAAGAGACCCAGTACTTC
CASRQGAKETQYF
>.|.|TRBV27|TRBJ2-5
TGTGCCAGCAGTTTATTCAGAGGAGAGACCCAGTACTTC
CASSLFRGETQYF
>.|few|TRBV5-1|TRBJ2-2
TGCGCCAGCAGCTCGAAGATGATCGGGGAGCTGTTTTTT
CASSSKMIGELFF
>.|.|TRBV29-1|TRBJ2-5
TGCAGCGTTGAAGGATGGATCAGTCAAGAGACCCAGTACTTC
CSVEGWISQETQYF
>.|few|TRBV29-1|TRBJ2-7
TGCAGCGTTGAAACCCCCCTAACCTACGAGCAGTACTTC
CSVETPLTYEQYF
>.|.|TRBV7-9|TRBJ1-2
TGTGCCAGCAGCCCCCCTGGGCGGGGCTACACCTTC
CASSPPGRGYTF
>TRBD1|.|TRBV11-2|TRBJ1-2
TGTGCCAGCAGCCCAGGACAGGGGTGGTCTGGCTACACCTTC
CASSPGQGWSGYTF
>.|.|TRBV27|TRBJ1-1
TGTGCCAGCAGTTTTCGGGAAAACACTGAAGCTTTCTTT
CASSFRENTEAFF
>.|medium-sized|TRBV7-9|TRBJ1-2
TGTGCCAGCAGCCCAAACGCGGGTCCAGCTAACTATGGCTACACCTTC
CASSPNAGPANYGYTF
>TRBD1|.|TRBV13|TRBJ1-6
TGTGCCAGCAGCCGACGGCCGGGACAGGGAAGGTTCCCCCTCCACTTT
CASSRRPGQGRFPLHF
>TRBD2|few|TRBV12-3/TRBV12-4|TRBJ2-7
TGTGCCAGCAGTTTAGCGCTTCTAGCGGGGGGTACCACATTTATGGAGCAGTACTTC
CASSLALLAGGTTFMEQYF
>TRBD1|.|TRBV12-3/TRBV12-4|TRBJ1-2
TGTGCCAGCAGTGTCAACAGGGGTAAGGATGGCTACACCTTC
CASSVNRGKDGYTF
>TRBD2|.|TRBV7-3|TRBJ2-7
TGTGCCAGCAGCTTAACTGGGGTAGCGGGAGCCTCCTACGAGCAGTACTTC
CASSLTGVAGASYEQYF
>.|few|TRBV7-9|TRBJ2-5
TGTGCCAGCAGCTCCTACGTCGACCAAGAGACCCAGTACTTC
CASSSYVDQETQYF
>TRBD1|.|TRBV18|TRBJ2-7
TGTGCCAGCTCACCAGGGACAGTGTACGAGCAGTACTTC
CASSPGTVYEQYF
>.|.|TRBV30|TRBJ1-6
TGTGTCTGGAGAGGTATTGATTCACCCCTCCACTTT
CVWRGIDSPLHF
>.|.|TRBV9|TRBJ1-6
TGTGCCAGCAGCGTAGGCCCAGGGACAAATTCACCCCTCCACTTT
CASSVGPGTNSPLHF
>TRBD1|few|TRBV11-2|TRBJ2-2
TGTGCCAGCAGCCGGGACAGCGTTAACACCGGGGAGCTGTTTTTT
CASSRDSVNTGELFF
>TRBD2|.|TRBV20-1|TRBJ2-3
TGCAGTAGACTAGCGGGAAACGGCGATACGCAGTATTTT
CSRLAGNGDTQYF
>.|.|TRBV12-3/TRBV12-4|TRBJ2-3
TGTGCCAGCAGCCCCGGGGGTTTCGGCACAGATACGCAGTATTTT
CASSPGGFGTDTQYF
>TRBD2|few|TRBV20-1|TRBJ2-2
TGCAGTGCTAATATAGCGGGGGTACCGAACACCGGGGAGCTGTTTTTT
CSANIAGVPNTGELFF
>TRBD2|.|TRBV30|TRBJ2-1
TGTGCCTGGAGTGCCAACACGGGGGGGCAGGGCGATGAGCAGTTCTTC
CAWSANTGGQGDEQFF
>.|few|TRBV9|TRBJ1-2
TGTGCCAGCAGCGTAGCTACACAGGGCGCGGGCTACACCTTC
CASSVATQGAGYTF
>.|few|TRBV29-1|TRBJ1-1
TGCAGCGCCTTGACAGATATGAACACTGAAGCTTTCTTT
CSALTDMNTEAFF
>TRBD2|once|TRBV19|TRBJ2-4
TGTGCCAGTAGCCCCCCCCCAGCGGGGGAAAACATTCAGTACTTC
CASSPPPAGENIQYF
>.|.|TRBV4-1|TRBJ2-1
TGCGCCAGCAGCCCTCTGAGAGGCGATGAGCAGTTCTTC
CASSPLRGDEQFF
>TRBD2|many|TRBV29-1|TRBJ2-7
TGCAGCGTTGTGGGACTAGCTGCCGAGCAGTACTTC
CSVVGLAAEQYF
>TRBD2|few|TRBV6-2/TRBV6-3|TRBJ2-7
TGTGCCAGCAGTTACTCCGGGGGGACCGAGCAGTACTTC
CASSYSGGTEQYF
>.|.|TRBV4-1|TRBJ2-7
TGCGCCAGCAGCCAAGAGAGATCCAGGGGATCCTACGAGCAGTACTTC
CASSQERSRGSYEQYF